This T cell receptor (beta chain) came from a study of blood T cells in healthy people across ages. The V gene end was trimmed by 0 bases and the J gene end by 7 bases; junction bases not matched to a gene: 13. The length of the CDR3 is 18 residues. CDR1 and CDR2 (germline): DFQATT, SNEGSKA (reference sequence). Next came a second PCR, run for about 6 to 12 cycles, which used a sample-barcoded 5' primer along with a J-beta primer mix. Each cDNA molecule received a tag from a template-switch adaptor that had 12 random nucleotides. Via MiXCR, TCRdb re-called the 5' RACE reads, giving one row per CDR3 protein. The sample includes approximately 1,000,000 distinct CDR3 sequences, 45% seen only once; the top ten take 18%.

The receptor was derived from a woman aged 60-75 years in good health. Sequencing was carried out using blood. The chain uses TRBV20-1 and TRBJ2-1; 12 bases map to TRBD2. CDR3 coding DNA: TGCAGTGCTAGAGACCCCTCCCCCCTAGCGGGAGGGGGAAATGAGCAGTTCTTC. It yields the protein CSARDPSPLAGGGNEQFF.